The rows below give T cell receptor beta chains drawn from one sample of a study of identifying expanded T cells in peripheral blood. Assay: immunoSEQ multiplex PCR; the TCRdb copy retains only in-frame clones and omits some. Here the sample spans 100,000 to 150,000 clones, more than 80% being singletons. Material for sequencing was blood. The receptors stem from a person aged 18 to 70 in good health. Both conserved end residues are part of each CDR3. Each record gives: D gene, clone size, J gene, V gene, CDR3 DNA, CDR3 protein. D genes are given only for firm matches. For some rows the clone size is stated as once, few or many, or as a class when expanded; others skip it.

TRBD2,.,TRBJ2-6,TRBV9,TGTGCCAGCAGCGTAGGGGCGGGAGCATACCTGACTTTC,CASSVGAGAYLTF
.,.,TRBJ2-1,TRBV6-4,TGTGCCAGCAGTGACGTGGCAGGCTTTGAGCAGTTCTTC,CASSDVAGFEQFF
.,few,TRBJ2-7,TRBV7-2,TGTGCCAGCAGCTTTATCGTAGGGGGAGGCAGGAGCTACGAGCAGTACTTC,CASSFIVGGGRSYEQYF
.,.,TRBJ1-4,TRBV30,TGTGCCTGGAGCCAAAATAGAAATGAAAAACTGTTTTTT,CAWSQNRNEKLFF
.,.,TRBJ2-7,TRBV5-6,TGTGCCAGCAGCTTGGCCGGGACGTCCTACGAGCAGTACTTC,CASSLAGTSYEQYF
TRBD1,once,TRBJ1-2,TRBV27,TGTGCCAGCAGTCCCCGGACAGGGTTGGGCTATGGCTACACCTTC,CASSPRTGLGYGYTF
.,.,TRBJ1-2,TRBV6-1,TGTGCCAGCAGTGAAGAGACAGGTTATGGCTACACCTTC,CASSEETGYGYTF
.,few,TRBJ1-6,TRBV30,TGTGCCTGGGGTCTCCGGGGGTTAGGTTCACCCCTCCACTTT,CAWGLRGLGSPLHF
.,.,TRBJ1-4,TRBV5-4,TGTGCCAGCAGCTCAGGCGGTACCGATGAAAAACTGTTTTTT,CASSSGGTDEKLFF
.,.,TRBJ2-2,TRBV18,TGTGCCAGCTCACCAGATCAGGGACAGAACACCGGGGAGCTGTTTTTT,CASSPDQGQNTGELFF
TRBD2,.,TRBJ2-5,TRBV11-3,TGTGCCAGCAGCCTCGGGACTAGCGGGGTGCAAGAGACCCAGTACTTC,CASSLGTSGVQETQYF
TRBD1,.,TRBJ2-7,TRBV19,TGTGCCACGGGACAGGGAATCTACGAGCAGTACTTC,CATGQGIYEQYF
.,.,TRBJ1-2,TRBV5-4,TGTGCCAGCAGCCGGTTGGGGGAAGGTGGCTACACCTTC,CASSRLGEGGYTF
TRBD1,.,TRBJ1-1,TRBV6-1,TGTGCCAGCAGTGAAAGAGGAGGGGGCGATCGAGGTGAAGCTTTCTTT,CASSERGGGDRGEAFF
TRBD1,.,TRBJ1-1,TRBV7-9,TGTGCCAGCAGCCCAACCGGGACAGGGGAATGGGCTTTT,CASSPTGTGEWAF
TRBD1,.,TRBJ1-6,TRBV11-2,TGTGCCAGCAGCCTGCGGGGGACAGGGAATTCACCCCTCCACTTT,CASSLRGTGNSPLHF
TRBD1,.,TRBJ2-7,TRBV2,TGTGCCAGCAGTGAAGGGACGACAGGGATCGAGCAGTACTTC,CASSEGTTGIEQYF
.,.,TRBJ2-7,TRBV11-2,TGTGCCAGCAGCCCCGGTCGTCTCACCTACGAGCAGTACTTC,CASSPGRLTYEQYF
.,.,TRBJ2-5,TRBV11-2,TGTGCCAGCAGGCCCGAGGGAAACCTACTAACCCAGTACTTC,CASRPEGNLLTQYF
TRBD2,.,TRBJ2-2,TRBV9,TGTGCCAGCAGCGTAGAGGTCGCGGGGGGTAACACCGGGGAGCTGTTTTTT,CASSVEVAGGNTGELFF
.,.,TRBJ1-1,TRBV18,TGTGCCAGCTCAAGGAGGGGGAGGAACACTGAAGCTTTCTTT,CASSRRGRNTEAFF
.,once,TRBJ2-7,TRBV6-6,TGTGCCAGCAGTCCCTACAGGGCCGGCGAGCAGTACTTC,CASSPYRAGEQYF
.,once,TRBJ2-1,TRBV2,TGTGCCAGCAGTGAATACCACTGGCAGTTCTTC,CASSEYHWQFF
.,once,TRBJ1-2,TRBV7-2,TGTGCCAGCAGCTCGGCAGGATATTTTGGCTACACCTTC,CASSSAGYFGYTF
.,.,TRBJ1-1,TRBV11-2,TGTGCCAGCAGCTTATGGTTGAAGGCTACTGAAGCTTTCTTT,CASSLWLKATEAFF
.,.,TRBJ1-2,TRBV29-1,TGCAGCGTTGGAGGCCCCGGACGAGATGGCTACACCTTC,CSVGGPGRDGYTF
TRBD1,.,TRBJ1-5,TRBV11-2,TGTGCCAGCAGCCTCACAGGGGGCAATCAGCCCCAGCATTTT,CASSLTGGNQPQHF
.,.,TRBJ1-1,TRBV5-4,TGTGCCAGCAGTACGGGCACCTTGAACACTGAAGCTTTCTTT,CASSTGTLNTEAFF
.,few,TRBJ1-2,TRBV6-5,TGTGCCAGCAGTTCCCCGCGAGGGGGCTATGGCTACACCTTC,CASSSPRGGYGYTF
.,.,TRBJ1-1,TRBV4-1,TGCGCCAGCAGCCAGATAATGAACACTGAAGCTTTCTTT,CASSQIMNTEAFF
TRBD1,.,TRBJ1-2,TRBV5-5,TGTGCCAGCAGCTTGTTTGCAGGGGGGACTAACTATGGCTACACCTTC,CASSLFAGGTNYGYTF
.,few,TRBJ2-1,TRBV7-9,TGTGCCAGCAGCTTACGCGGGTCCGAGCAGTTCTTC,CASSLRGSEQFF
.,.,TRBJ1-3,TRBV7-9,TGTGCCAGCAGCTTAACAGGTTCTGGAAACACCATATATTTT,CASSLTGSGNTIYF
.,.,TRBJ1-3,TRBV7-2,TGTGCCAGCAGCGCCGGTAGGGGTTACGGTGGAAACACCATATATTTT,CASSAGRGYGGNTIYF
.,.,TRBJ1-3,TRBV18,TGTGCCAGCTCACCGGGACGAGCCTCTGGAAACACCATATATTTT,CASSPGRASGNTIYF
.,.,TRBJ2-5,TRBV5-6,TGTGCCAGCAGCCCCTCTTACAGTAAAGAGACCCAGTACTTC,CASSPSYSKETQYF
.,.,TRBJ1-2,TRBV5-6,TGTGCCAGCAGCTTGAGCCCCAGGGGAGACTATGGCTACACCTTC,CASSLSPRGDYGYTF
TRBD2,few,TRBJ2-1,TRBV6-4,TGTGCCAGCAGTGAGGGGACTAGCGGGGGCAATGAGCAGTTCTTC,CASSEGTSGGNEQFF
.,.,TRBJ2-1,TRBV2,TGTGCCAGCAGAGAACAGACGAGCTCCTACAATGAGCAGTTCTTC,CASREQTSSYNEQFF
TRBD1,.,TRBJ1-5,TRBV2,TGTGCCAGCAGTCCAAACCTCAGGGGGCAGCCCCAGCATTTT,CASSPNLRGQPQHF
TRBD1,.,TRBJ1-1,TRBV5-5,TGTGCCAGCAGTCCTGGGACAGGGATCTCTGAAGCTTTCTTT,CASSPGTGISEAFF
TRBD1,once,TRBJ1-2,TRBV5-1,TGCGCCAGCAGCCTTTGGACAGGGGGCAATGGCTACACCTTC,CASSLWTGGNGYTF
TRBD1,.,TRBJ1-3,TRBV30,TGTGCCCCAGGGGGAGGGAGCGGAAACACCATATATTTT,CAPGGGSGNTIYF
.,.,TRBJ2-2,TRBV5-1,TGCGCCAGCAGCTATACGCGCGGGGATTCCGGGGAGCTGTTTTTT,CASSYTRGDSGELFF
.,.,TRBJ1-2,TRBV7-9,TGTGCCAGCAGCTTAGAACAGCTTCTCTATGGCTACACCTTC,CASSLEQLLYGYTF
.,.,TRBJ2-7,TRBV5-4,TGTGCCAGCAGCCCTAAGCCCACGGGGGACCTCTCCTACGAGCAGTACTTC,CASSPKPTGDLSYEQYF
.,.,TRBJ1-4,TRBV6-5,TGTGCCAGCAGTCCACGACGGCCGATTAATGAAAAACTGTTTTTT,CASSPRRPINEKLFF
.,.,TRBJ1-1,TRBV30,TGTGCCTGGAGTAAAGGGTTAGGCACTGAAGCTTTCTTT,CAWSKGLGTEAFF
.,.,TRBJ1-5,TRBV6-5,TGTGCCAGCAGTTACCTCCGAAATCAGCCCCAGCATTTT,CASSYLRNQPQHF
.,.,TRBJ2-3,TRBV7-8,TGTGCCAGCAGCTTAATAGACCCCATGGCCGGGACACACACAGATACGCAGTATTTT,CASSLIDPMAGTHTDTQYF
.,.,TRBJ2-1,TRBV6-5,TGTGCCAGCAGTACCCACGTTGGGACCTACAATGAGCAGTTCTTC,CASSTHVGTYNEQFF
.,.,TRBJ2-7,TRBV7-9,TGTGCCAGCAGCTCCGACATCACCGAGCAGTACTTC,CASSSDITEQYF
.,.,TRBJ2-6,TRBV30,TGTGCCTGGGGGGATGATCGGCACACTGGGGCCAACGTCCTGACTTTC,CAWGDDRHTGANVLTF
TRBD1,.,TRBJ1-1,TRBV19,TGTGCCAGTAGGGGACAGGTTTTCACTGAAGCTTTCTTT,CASRGQVFTEAFF
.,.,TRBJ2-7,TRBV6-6,TGTGCCACGGGGCAGTCCCTCTCCTACGAGCAGTACTTC,CATGQSLSYEQYF
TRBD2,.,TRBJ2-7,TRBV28,TGTGCCAGCAGTTTTTCCCTTACTAGCGGGGGGCCGAAGCTGTACATTTCCTACGAGCAGTACTTC,CASSFSLTSGGPKLYISYEQYF
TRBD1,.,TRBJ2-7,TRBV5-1,TGCGCCAGCAGCTTTAGGACAGGTTTCGACGAGCAGTACTTC,CASSFRTGFDEQYF
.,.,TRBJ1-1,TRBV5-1,TGCGCCAGCAGCTTAGGCCGGGAGACTGAAGCTTTCTTT,CASSLGRETEAFF